This TCR beta chain comes out of a study of blood T cell repertoires in COVID-19. V shed 4 bases and J shed 7 bases, with 12 bases lying between them. The CDR3 has 13 residues. The germline gives CDR1 MNHEY, CDR2 SMNVEV (reference sequence). Residents of about two dozen US areas, aged roughly 18 to 89 years, made up the participants. Grouping used clinical history reported by participants in a survey and questionnaire. What the recovered Cohort 3 donors had was two negative PCRs, clearance, or symptom resolution. Methods used by the authors: By means of reference gene primer amplification, nucleated cell counts were estimated. Clones were read by immunoSEQ multiplex PCR, and TCRdb kept only the in-frame ones, dropping some. V, J and clone size reflect that table, while D and trimming were determined from the DNA. The sample consists of about 210,000 clones, over 75% of them appearing once.

The sequence was collected from a man aged 35-49 years who had recovered from COVID-19. What was sequenced was PBMCs or T cells enriched from blood (not recorded which). The J gene is TRBJ2-3, the V gene TRBV27; D possibly corresponds to TRBD2 (5 bases). DNA of the CDR3: TGTGCCAGCAGTTACGGGGTGCATAATACGCAGTATTTT. It translates to CASSYGVHNTQYF.